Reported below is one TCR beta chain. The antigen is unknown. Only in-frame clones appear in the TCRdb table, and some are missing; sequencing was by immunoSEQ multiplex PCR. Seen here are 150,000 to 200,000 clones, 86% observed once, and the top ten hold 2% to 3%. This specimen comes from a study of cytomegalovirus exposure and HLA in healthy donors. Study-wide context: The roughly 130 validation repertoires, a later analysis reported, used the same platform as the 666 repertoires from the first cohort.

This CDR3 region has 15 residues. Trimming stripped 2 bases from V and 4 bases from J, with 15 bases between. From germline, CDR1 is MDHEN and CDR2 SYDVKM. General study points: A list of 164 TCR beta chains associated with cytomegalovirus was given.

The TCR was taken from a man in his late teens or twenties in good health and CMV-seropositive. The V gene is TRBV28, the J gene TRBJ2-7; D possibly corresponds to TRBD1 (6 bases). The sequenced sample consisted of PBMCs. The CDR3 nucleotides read TGTGCCAGCAGTTTAGCCGGGACAATAATATACGAGCAGTACTTC. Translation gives CASSLAGTIIYEQYF.